One and the same sample provided the 9 T cell receptor beta chains below, sequenced in a study of blood T cell repertoires in COVID-19. Clones were sequenced by immunoSEQ multiplex PCR, and TCRdb holds only the in-frame ones, with some missing. The sample holds fewer than 300,000 clones, approximately 91% seen once. The sequenced sample consisted of peripheral blood. The receptors originated from a person aged 18-35 years with COVID-19, enrolled during active disease.

This chain connects TRBV7-9 to TRBJ1-4; unclear D gene. From germline, CDR1 is SEHNR and CDR2 FQNEAQ (reference sequence). CDR3 size: 17 residues. Deletions cut 1 base from V and 0 bases from J, with 12 bases between. The CDR3 DNA follows: TGTGCCAGCAGCTTAGGTGTGAGTTTTGCAACTAATGAAAAACTGTTTTTT. Its translation: CASSLGVSFATNEKLFF.

The V call is TRBV13, the J call TRBJ2-7; no clear D gene. Germline V CDR1 and CDR2: PRHDT, FYEKMQ (reference sequence). The V gene lost 0 bases and the J gene lost 9 bases, with 9 bases spanning the gap. The CDR3 is made up of 12 amino acids. The CDR3 DNA sequence: TGTGCCAGCAGCTTAGGCCCTTTCGGGCAGTACTTC. Translation: CASSLGPFGQYF.

The V gene is TRBV15, the J gene TRBJ1-1; tentative D call: TRBD1 (6 bases). With 3 bases removed from V and 1 base from J, the gap between germline ends came to 15 bases. Germline loops: CDR1 LNHNV, CDR2 YYDKDF (reference sequence). This CDR3 is 16 amino acids long. The CDR3, as DNA: TGTGCCACCAGCAGTCCACCACAGGGTACGAACACTGAAGCTTTCTTT. This encodes CATSSPPQGTNTEAFF.

This sequence joins TRBV6-5 and TRBJ1-3; D uncertain. CDR1 MNHEY and CDR2 SVGAGI come from the germline V gene. Trimming took 0 bases from V and 2 from J, leaving 8 bases between them. The CDR3 totals 15 residues. The CDR3 nucleotides are TGTGCCAGCAGTTACTCGCTGAACACTGGAAACACCATATATTTT. Protein product: CASSYSLNTGNTIYF.

The gene calls are TRBV30 and TRBJ2-6; weak D call: TRBD1 (6 bases). Trimming removed 0 bases at V and 1 base at J, with 16 bases between. Germline CDR1 and CDR2: GTSNPN and SVGIG (reference sequence). This CDR3 is built from 18 residues. CDR3 bases: TGTGCCTGGAGTGTACTGAGGCAGGGGCATTCTGGGGCCAACGTCCTGACTTTC. This translates into CAWSVLRQGHSGANVLTF.

This chain connects TRBV15 to TRBJ2-5; tentative D call: TRBD1 (5 bases). Germline V gives CDR1 LNHNV, CDR2 YYDKDF (reference sequence). With 1 base removed from V and 1 base from J, the gap between germline ends came to 7 bases. The CDR3 sequence is 14 residues long. The CDR3 DNA reads as TGTGCCACCAGCAGAGGGGGCAGCCAAGAGACCCAGTACTTC. Translated, it gives CATSRGGSQETQYF.

For the CDR3, the DNA is TGTGCCAGCAGCCCGAGGGGCAGACTAGCGGGACCCTCCTACAATGAGCAGTTCTTC. Residues: CASSPRGRLAGPSYNEQFF. This chain joins TRBV9 and TRBJ2-1; the match to TRBD2 covers 11 bases. The length of the CDR3 is 19 residues. V trimming: 4 bases; J trimming: 0 bases; junction bases outside the gene matches: 12. The V gene's germline CDR1 is SGDLS and CDR2 YYNGEE.

V and J are TRBV5-1 and TRBJ2-1, with 11 bases matching TRBD2. Germline V lookup: CDR1 SGHRS, CDR2 YFSETQ. CDR3 length: 16 amino acids. Trimming cost V 1 base and J 3 bases; bases outside gene matches: 3. CDR3: CASSLTSGGGYNEQFF. CDR3 DNA sequence: TGCGCCAGCAGCTTGACTAGCGGGGGAGGCTACAATGAGCAGTTCTTC.

The chain's CDR3 is CASSLVLSGRSDTQYF. CDR3 in DNA: TGCGCCAGCAGCTTGGTCCTTAGCGGGAGATCAGATACGCAGTATTTT. The chain recombines TRBV5-1 with TRBJ2-3; 9 positions agree with TRBD2. This CDR3 is 16 amino acids long. CDR1 SGHRS and CDR2 YFSETQ come from the germline V gene. The ends lost 0 bases at V and 4 bases at J; junction bases unmatched: 6.